This TCR beta chain was profiled in a study of blood T cell repertoires in COVID-19. Across the study: Sample material is recorded as cDNA or gDNA derived from T cells, B-cell-depleted T cells, or PBMCs.

With 4 bases removed from V and 3 bases from J, the gap between germline ends came to 20 bases. This CDR3 region has 16 residues. Germline assignment: CDR1 SGDLS and CDR2 YYNGEE. Generated by immunoSEQ multiplex PCR, the TCRdb table keeps only in-frame clones and is missing some. The sample holds roughly 330,000 clones, around 90% seen once. V is TRBV9 and J is TRBJ2-7, with D maybe TRBD2 (8 bases). This receptor was identified in a man in his thirties or forties with COVID-19, enrolled during active disease. Sequenced: peripheral blood. The CDR3 is CASSPSTGGGSYEQYF. In nucleotides, the CDR3 is TGTGCCAGCAGCCCTAGCACGGGAGGGGGCAGCTACGAGCAGTACTTC.